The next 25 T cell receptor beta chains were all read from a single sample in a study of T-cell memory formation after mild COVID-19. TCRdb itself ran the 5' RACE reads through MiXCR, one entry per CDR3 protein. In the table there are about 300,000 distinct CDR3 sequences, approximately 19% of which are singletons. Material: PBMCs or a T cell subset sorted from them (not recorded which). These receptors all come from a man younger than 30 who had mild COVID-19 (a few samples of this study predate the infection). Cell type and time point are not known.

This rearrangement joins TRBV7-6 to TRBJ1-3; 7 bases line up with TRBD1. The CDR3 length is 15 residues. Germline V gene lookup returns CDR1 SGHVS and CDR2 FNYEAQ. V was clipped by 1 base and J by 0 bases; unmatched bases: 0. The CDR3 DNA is TGTGCCAGCAGCTTAGACAGGGGCTCTGGAAACACCATATATTTT. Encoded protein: CASSLDRGSGNTIYF.

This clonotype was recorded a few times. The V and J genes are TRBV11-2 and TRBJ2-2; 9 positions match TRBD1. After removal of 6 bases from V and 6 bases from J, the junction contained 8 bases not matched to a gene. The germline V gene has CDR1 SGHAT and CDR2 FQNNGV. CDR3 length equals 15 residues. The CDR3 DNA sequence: TGTGCCAGCAGGGCCGGGACAGGGTTATCCGGGGAGCTGTTTTTT. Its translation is CASRAGTGLSGELFF.

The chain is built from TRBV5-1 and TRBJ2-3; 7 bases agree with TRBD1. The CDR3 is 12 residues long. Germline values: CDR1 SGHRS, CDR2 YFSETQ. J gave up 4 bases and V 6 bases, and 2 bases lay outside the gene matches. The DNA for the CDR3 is TGCGCCAGCAATCAGGGGGCAGATACGCAGTATTTT. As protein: CASNQGADTQYF.

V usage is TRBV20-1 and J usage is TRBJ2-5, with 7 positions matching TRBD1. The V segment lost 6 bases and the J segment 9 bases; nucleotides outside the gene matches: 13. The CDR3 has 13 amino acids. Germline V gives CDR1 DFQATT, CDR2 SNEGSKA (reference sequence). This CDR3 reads CSATGQNLRAQYF. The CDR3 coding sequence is TGCAGTGCGACGGGACAGAACTTAAGGGCCCAGTACTTC.

This CDR3 reads CASSSTGGQRGYTF. CDR3 bases: TGCGCCAGCAGCTCAACAGGGGGACAGCGGGGCTACACCTTC. The chain is built from TRBV5-1 and TRBJ1-2, with 8 bases fitting TRBD1. The germline V gene encodes CDR1 SGHRS and CDR2 YFSETQ. V lost 3 bases and J lost 8; bases outside the gene matches: 9. There are 14 residues in the CDR3.

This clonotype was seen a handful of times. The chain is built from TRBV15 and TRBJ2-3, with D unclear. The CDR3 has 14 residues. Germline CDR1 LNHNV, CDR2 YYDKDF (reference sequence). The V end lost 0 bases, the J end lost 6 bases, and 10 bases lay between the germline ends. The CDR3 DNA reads TGTGCCACCAGCAGAGATACCTTGGAGGATACGCAGTATTTT. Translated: CATSRDTLEDTQYF.

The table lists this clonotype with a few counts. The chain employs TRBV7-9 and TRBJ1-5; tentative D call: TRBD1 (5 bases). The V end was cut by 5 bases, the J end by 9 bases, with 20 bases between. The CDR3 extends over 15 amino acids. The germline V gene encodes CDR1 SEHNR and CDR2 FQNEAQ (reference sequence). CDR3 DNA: TGTGCCAGCAGCGCAGGGTCCCACGACGACCGGCCCCAGCATTTT. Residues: CASSAGSHDDRPQHF.

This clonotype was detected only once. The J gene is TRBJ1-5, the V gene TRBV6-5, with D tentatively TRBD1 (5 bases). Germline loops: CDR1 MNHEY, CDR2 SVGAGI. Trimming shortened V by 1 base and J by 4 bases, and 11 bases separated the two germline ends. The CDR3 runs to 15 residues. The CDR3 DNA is TGTGCCAGCAGTTACTGGCAGGGAGGGAATCAGCCCCAGCATTTT. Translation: CASSYWQGGNQPQHF.

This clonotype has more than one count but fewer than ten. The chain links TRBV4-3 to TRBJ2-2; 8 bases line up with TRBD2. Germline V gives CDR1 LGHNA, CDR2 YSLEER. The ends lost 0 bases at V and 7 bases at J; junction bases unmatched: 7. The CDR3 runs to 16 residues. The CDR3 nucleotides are TGCGCCAGCAGCCAAGATCCGGGACTAGTCGTCGGGGAGCTGTTTTTT. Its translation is CASSQDPGLVVGELFF.

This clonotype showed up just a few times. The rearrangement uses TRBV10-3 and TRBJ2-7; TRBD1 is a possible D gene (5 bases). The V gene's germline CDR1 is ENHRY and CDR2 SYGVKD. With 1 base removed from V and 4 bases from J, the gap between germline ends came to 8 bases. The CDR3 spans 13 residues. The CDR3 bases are TGTGCCATCAGTGAGTTGACAGATTACGAGCAGTACTTC. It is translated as CAISELTDYEQYF.

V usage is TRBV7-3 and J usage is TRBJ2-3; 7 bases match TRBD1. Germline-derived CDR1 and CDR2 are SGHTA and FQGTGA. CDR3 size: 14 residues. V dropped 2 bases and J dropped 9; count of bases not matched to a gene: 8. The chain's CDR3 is CASSLGTAPNTQYF. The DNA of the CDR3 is TGTGCCAGCAGCTTAGGGACAGCCCCCAACACGCAGTATTTT.

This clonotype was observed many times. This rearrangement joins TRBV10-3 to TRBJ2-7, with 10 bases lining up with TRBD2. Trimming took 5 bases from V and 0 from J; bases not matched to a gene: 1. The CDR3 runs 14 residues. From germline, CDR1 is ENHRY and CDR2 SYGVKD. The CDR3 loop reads CAISLAGDSYEQYV. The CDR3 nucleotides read TGTGCCATCAGTCTAGCGGGGGACTCCTACGAGCAGTACGTC.

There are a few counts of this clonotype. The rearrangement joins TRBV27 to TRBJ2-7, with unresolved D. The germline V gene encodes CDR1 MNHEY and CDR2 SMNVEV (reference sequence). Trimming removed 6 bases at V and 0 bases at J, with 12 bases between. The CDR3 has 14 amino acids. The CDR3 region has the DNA TGTGCCAGCAGGATCAGCGTCAGCTCCTACGAGCAGTACGTC. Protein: CASRISVSSYEQYV.

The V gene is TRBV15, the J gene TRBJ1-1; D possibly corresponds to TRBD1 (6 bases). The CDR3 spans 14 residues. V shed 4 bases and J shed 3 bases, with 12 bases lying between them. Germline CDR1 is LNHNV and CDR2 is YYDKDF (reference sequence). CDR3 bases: TGTGCCACCAGCATTGGGGGGGCTGACACTGAAGCTTTCTTT. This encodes CATSIGGADTEAFF.

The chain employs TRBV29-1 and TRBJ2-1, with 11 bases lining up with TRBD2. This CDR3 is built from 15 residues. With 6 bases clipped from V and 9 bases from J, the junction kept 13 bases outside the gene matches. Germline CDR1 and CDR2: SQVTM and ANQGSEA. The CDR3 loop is CSVSSGGAIHGEQFF. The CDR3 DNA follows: TGCAGCGTCAGTAGCGGGGGGGCCATCCACGGTGAGCAGTTCTTC.

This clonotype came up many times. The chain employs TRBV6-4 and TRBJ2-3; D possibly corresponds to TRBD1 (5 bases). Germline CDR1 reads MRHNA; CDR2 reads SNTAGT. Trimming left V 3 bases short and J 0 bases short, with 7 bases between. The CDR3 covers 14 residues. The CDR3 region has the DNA TGTGCCAGCAGTGAGGGGCGGAGCACAGATACGCAGTATTTT. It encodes CASSEGRSTDTQYF.

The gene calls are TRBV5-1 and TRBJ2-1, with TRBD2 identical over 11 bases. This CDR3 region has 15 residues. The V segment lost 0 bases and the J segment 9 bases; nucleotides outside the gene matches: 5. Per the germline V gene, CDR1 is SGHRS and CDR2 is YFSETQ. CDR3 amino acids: CASSLALAGGREQFF. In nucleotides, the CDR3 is TGCGCCAGCAGCTTGGCGCTAGCGGGGGGCCGTGAGCAGTTCTTC. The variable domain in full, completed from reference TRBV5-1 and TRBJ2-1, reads KAGVTQTPRYLIKTRGQQVTLSCSPISGHRSVSWYQQTPGQGLQFLFEYFSETQRNKGNFPGRFSGRQFSNSRSEMNVSTLELGDSALYLCASSLALAGGREQFFGPGTRLTVL.

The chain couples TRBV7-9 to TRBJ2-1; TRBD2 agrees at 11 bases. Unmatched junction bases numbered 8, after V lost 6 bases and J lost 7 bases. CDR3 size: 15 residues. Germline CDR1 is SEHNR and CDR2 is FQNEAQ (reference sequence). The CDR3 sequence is CASSSTSGGWNEQFF. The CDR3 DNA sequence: TGTGCCAGCAGTTCTACTAGCGGGGGCTGGAATGAGCAGTTCTTC.

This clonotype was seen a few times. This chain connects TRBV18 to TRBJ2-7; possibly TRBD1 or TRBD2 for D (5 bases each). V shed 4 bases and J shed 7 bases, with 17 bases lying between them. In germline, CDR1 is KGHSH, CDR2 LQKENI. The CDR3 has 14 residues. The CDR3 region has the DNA TGTGCCAGCTCACTGGGGCCGAGAACTAGGGAGCAGTACGTC. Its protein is CASSLGPRTREQYV.

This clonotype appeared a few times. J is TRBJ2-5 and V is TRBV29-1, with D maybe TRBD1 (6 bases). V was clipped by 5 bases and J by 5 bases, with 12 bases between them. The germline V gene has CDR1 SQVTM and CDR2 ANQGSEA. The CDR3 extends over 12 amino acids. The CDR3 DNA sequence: TGCAGCGTTACACAGGGTCGGGAGACCCAGTACTTC. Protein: CSVTQGRETQYF.

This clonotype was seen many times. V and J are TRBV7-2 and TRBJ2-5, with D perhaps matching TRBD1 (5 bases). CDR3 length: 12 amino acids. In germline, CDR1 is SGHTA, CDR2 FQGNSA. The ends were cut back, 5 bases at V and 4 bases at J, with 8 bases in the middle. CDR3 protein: CASSKDRETQYF. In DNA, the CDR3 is TGTGCCAGCAGCAAAGACAGAGAGACCCAGTACTTC.

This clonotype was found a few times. Here the CDR3 DNA reads TGTGCCAGCAGCTTGGACAGGGTTAATGAAAAACTGTTTTTT. It specifies CASSLDRVNEKLFF. The chain links TRBV7-2 to TRBJ1-4; TRBD1 aligns across 8 bases. Germline loops: CDR1 SGHTA, CDR2 FQGNSA. V lost 3 bases to trimming and J lost 4 bases; unmatched junction nucleotides: 1. CDR3 length: 14 amino acids.

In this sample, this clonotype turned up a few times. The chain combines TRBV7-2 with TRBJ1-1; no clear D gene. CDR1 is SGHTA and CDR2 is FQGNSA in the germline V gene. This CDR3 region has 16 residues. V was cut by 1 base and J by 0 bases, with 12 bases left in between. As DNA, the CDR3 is TGTGCCAGCAGCTTAGGCTCAGCTATTATGAACACTGAAGCTTTCTTT. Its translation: CASSLGSAIMNTEAFF.

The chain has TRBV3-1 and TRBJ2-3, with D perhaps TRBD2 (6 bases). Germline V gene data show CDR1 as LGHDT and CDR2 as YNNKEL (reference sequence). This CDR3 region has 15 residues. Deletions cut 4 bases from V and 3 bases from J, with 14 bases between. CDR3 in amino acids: CASSPGGALTDTQYF. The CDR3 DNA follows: TGTGCCAGCAGCCCGGGCGGGGCCCTAACAGATACGCAGTATTTT.

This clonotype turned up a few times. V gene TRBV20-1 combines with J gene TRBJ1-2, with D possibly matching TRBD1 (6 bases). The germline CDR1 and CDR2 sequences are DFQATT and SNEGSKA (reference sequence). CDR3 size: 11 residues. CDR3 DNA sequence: TGCAGGGCGGGGGGCTTAGAGGGCTACACCTTC. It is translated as CRAGGLEGYTF.